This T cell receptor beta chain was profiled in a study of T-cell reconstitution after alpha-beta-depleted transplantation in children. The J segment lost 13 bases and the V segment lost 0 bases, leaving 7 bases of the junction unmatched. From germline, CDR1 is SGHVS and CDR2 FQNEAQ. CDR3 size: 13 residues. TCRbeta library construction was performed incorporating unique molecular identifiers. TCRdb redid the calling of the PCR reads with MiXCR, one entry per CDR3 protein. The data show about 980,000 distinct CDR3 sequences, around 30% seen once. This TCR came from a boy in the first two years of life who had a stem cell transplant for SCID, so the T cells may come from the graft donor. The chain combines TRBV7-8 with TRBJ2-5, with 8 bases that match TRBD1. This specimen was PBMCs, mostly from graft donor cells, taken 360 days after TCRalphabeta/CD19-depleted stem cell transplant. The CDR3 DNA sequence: TGTGCCAGCAGCTTAGCTCGAGGACAGGGCCTGTACTTC. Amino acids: CASSLARGQGLYF.